These 26 T cell receptor beta chains were sequenced from one sample in a study of T-cell reconstitution after alpha-beta-depleted transplantation in children. TCRbeta library construction was performed incorporating unique molecular identifiers. From the PCR reads, TCRdb called clonotypes with MiXCR, one entry per CDR3 protein. Among some 290,000 distinct CDR3 sequences, around 9.6% were seen once, and the ten largest hold 10%. The sample was PBMCs from the stem cell graft donor, taken from the stem cell graft. The receptors stem from a human donor who donated a stem cell graft to a child with SCID.

This clonotype came up a few times. The V and J genes are TRBV2 and TRBJ1-5; D possibly corresponds to TRBD1 (5 bases). The CDR3 has 14 amino acids. CDR1 SNHLY and CDR2 FYNNEI come from the germline V gene. Trimming cost V 3 bases and J 4 bases, with 10 bases left between them. DNA for the CDR3: TGTGCCAGCAGTGAGTGGGGCTATAATCAGCCCCAGCATTTT. It encodes CASSEWGYNQPQHF.

This clonotype was counted at least ten times. This sequence joins TRBV3-1 and TRBJ1-2; perhaps TRBD1 as D (5 bases). Trimming removed 6 bases at V and 2 bases at J, with 7 bases between. The CDR3 loop spans 12 amino acids. Germline lookup yields CDR1 LGHDT and CDR2 YNNKEL (reference sequence). The CDR3 bases are TGTGCCAGCAGTGGGGACAACTATGGCTACACCTTC. As protein: CASSGDNYGYTF.

The chain couples TRBV5-1 to TRBJ1-1, with 7 nucleotides matching TRBD1. The V gene end was trimmed by 0 bases and the J gene end by 10 bases; junction bases not matched to a gene: 6. Germline V gene lookup returns CDR1 SGHRS and CDR2 YFSETQ. There are 13 residues in the CDR3. CDR3 in amino acids: CASSLEGQQAAFF. The CDR3 DNA is TGCGCCAGCAGCTTGGAGGGACAGCAGGCAGCTTTCTTT. The entire variable domain, with the rest obtained from reference TRBV5-1 and TRBJ1-1, is as follows: KAGVTQTPRYLIKTRGQQVTLSCSPISGHRSVSWYQQTPGQGLQFLFEYFSETQRNKGNFPGRFSGRQFSNSRSEMNVSTLELGDSALYLCASSLEGQQAAFFGQGTRLTVV.

The chain joins TRBV12-3 or TRBV12-4 to TRBJ2-7; D perhaps matches TRBD2 (7 bases). V shed 5 bases and J shed 5 bases, with 13 bases lying between them. The CDR3 runs to 13 residues. In nucleotides, the CDR3 is TGTGCCAGCAGTGGTGCGGGGGCCCACGAGCAGTACTTC. Translation: CASSGAGAHEQYF.

This clonotype was detected ten times or more. The V gene is TRBV5-8, the J gene TRBJ1-1, with D possibly being TRBD1 (5 bases). In germline, CDR1 is SGHTS, CDR2 YDEGEE. The CDR3 loop spans 15 amino acids. Deletions cut 4 bases from V and 1 base from J, with 14 bases between. The CDR3 DNA reads as TGTGCCAGCAGCAAAAGGGACGGAAGGAACACTGAAGCTTTCTTT. It encodes CASSKRDGRNTEAFF. Full variable domain (outside the CDR3, taken from reference TRBV5-8 and TRBJ1-1): EAGVTQSPTHLIKTRGQQATLRCSPISGHTSVYWYQQALGLGLQFLLWYDEGEERNRGNFPPRFSGRQFPNYSSELNVNALELEDSALYLCASSKRDGRNTEAFFGQGTRLTVV.

This rearrangement joins TRBV7-3 to TRBJ2-1; D possibly corresponds to TRBD2 (7 bases). The CDR3 loop spans 17 amino acids. Per the germline V gene, CDR1 is SGHTA and CDR2 is FQGTGA. The V and J ends lost 5 bases and 7 bases respectively, with 24 bases between them. The CDR3 region has the DNA TGTGCCAGCAGCCCCACAGAAGTAGGGGGGGCCCGGAATGAGCAGTTCTTC. Its protein product is CASSPTEVGGARNEQFF.

This chain links TRBV20-1 with TRBJ2-5, with unresolved D. Germline-derived CDR1 and CDR2 are DFQATT and SNEGSKA (reference sequence). The ends were cut back, 3 bases at V and 5 bases at J, with 4 bases in the middle. CDR3 length equals 10 residues. The CDR3 loop reads CSASTETQYF. The CDR3 nucleotides read TGCAGTGCTAGTACGGAGACCCAGTACTTC.

In nucleotides, the CDR3 is TGTGCCAGCAGAGCGACAGGGAACGACGCCGGGGAGCTGTTTTTT. This gives the protein CASRATGNDAGELFF. The chain has TRBV9 and TRBJ2-2; 7 nucleotides line up with TRBD1. Germline V gives CDR1 SGDLS, CDR2 YYNGEE. This CDR3 comprises 15 residues. V dropped 5 bases and J dropped 6; count of bases not matched to a gene: 10.

This clonotype occurred many times. V gene TRBV12-3 or TRBV12-4 combines with J gene TRBJ2-1; a possible D gene is TRBD2 (6 bases). The CDR3 spans 17 residues. V lost 5 bases, J lost 8 bases, and 25 bases lay in between. The DNA for the CDR3 is TGTGCCAGCAGTACTACCGATGAGCGGGTGGGTCTTCATGAGCAGTTCTTC. Translated, it gives CASSTTDERVGLHEQFF.

This clonotype has at least ten counts. This sequence joins TRBV6-5 and TRBJ1-3; D might be TRBD1 (5 bases). This CDR3 comprises 15 residues. With 6 bases removed from V and 4 bases from J, the gap between germline ends came to 16 bases. Germline V gene sequence: CDR1 MNHEY, CDR2 SVGAGI. The CDR3 here is CASRPGEGRGNTIYF. DNA of the CDR3: TGTGCCAGCAGGCCTGGTGAGGGGCGCGGAAACACCATATATTTT.

This clonotype was picked up many times. CDR3 DNA sequence: TGTGCCAGCAGCCCCGCGCAGACGAGCAATCAGCCCCAGCATTTT. This translates into CASSPAQTSNQPQHF. The chain combines TRBV9 with TRBJ1-5; D unclear. The ends were cut back, 4 bases at V and 1 base at J, with 12 bases in the middle. The V gene's germline CDR1 is SGDLS and CDR2 YYNGEE. The CDR3 loop spans 15 amino acids. Full variable domain (missing parts from reference TRBV9 and TRBJ1-5): DSGVTQTPKHLITATGQRVTLRCSPRSGDLSVYWYQQSLDQGLQFLIQYYNGEERAKGNILERFSAQQFPDLHSELNLSSLELGDSALYFCASSPAQTSNQPQHFGDGTRLSIL.

The CDR3, as DNA: TGCGCCAGCAGCTACTCGGGGCCTAATGAAAAACTGTTTTTT. Translating it yields CASSYSGPNEKLFF. This chain links TRBV5-1 with TRBJ1-4, with D possibly matching TRBD1 (5 bases). Germline-derived CDR1 and CDR2 are SGHRS and YFSETQ. Deletions cut 3 bases from V and 3 bases from J, with 9 bases between. The length of the CDR3 is 14 residues.

This clonotype has ten or more counts. The rearrangement links TRBV20-1 to TRBJ1-4, with 8 nucleotides matching TRBD1. This CDR3 spans 16 amino acids. V lost 0 bases to trimming and J lost 4 bases; unmatched junction nucleotides: 7. CDR1 is DFQATT and CDR2 is SNEGSKA in the germline V gene (reference sequence). CDR3 bases: TGCAGTGCTAGAGATTTCAGGGGGCAGGATAATGAAAAACTGTTTTTT. Encoded protein: CSARDFRGQDNEKLFF.

This clonotype was counted at least ten times. The gene calls are TRBV28 and TRBJ1-5; a possible D gene is TRBD1 (5 bases). Per the germline V gene, CDR1 is MDHEN and CDR2 is SYDVKM. The length of the CDR3 is 15 residues. The V and J ends lost 2 bases and 1 base respectively, with 9 bases between them. The chain's CDR3 is CASSLQGGSNQPQHF. The DNA of the CDR3 is TGTGCCAGCAGTTTACAGGGCGGCAGCAATCAGCCCCAGCATTTT.

This clonotype was observed a few times. This rearrangement joins TRBV5-1 to TRBJ2-1, with 8 bases aligning to TRBD2. J gave up 5 bases and V 0 bases, and 4 bases lay outside the gene matches. The germline V gene has CDR1 SGHRS and CDR2 YFSETQ. CDR3 size: 15 residues. The CDR3 reads CASSLVGGGHNEQFF. CDR3 DNA: TGCGCCAGCAGCTTGGTCGGGGGGGGCCACAATGAGCAGTTCTTC.

This clonotype was seen a few times. The chain links TRBV5-5 to TRBJ2-3; TRBD2 agrees at 9 bases. Germline CDR1 is SGHKS and CDR2 is YYEKEE (reference sequence). Germline trimming cut 2 bases from V and 1 base from J; bases unmatched to any gene: 5. CDR3 length: 16 amino acids. The CDR3 spells CASSFSLAGGTDTQYF. In nucleotides, the CDR3 is TGTGCCAGCAGCTTTTCGTTAGCGGGGGGCACAGATACGCAGTATTTT.

The CDR3 region has the DNA TGTGCCAGCAGTGAATGGTCAGGGGCAACAGATACGCAGTATTTT. Translating gives CASSEWSGATDTQYF. The chain couples TRBV2 to TRBJ2-3, with D possibly matching TRBD1 (6 bases). There are 15 residues in the CDR3. Germline CDR1 reads SNHLY; CDR2 reads FYNNEI. Trimming took off 2 bases at V and 3 bases at J, with 12 bases between the two ends.

This clonotype was observed at least ten times. The rearrangement joins TRBV20-1 to TRBJ2-7; no definite D call. The CDR3 sequence is 13 residues long. Germline V gene data show CDR1 as DFQATT and CDR2 as SNEGSKA (reference sequence). V dropped 6 bases and J dropped 5 bases, with 17 bases sitting between them. CDR3: CSARARSRDEQYF. CDR3 in DNA: TGCAGTGCCCGGGCAAGGAGTAGGGACGAGCAGTACTTC.

V is TRBV20-1 and J is TRBJ2-1; 7 bases agree with TRBD1. The germline V gene encodes CDR1 DFQATT and CDR2 SNEGSKA (reference sequence). Unmatched junction bases numbered 2, after V lost 3 bases and J lost 6 bases. This CDR3 has 12 amino acids. CDR3 nucleotides: TGCAGTGCTAGGGGACAGCTCAATGAGCAGTTCTTC. Protein: CSARGQLNEQFF.

This clonotype was seen a handful of times. The chain joins TRBV6-1 to TRBJ2-3; tentative D call: TRBD1 (6 bases). Germline V gene sequence: CDR1 MNHNS, CDR2 SASEGT. Trimming took 5 bases from V and 2 from J, leaving 11 bases between them. The CDR3 consists of 14 residues. This CDR3 is CASSRDTVTDTQYF. The CDR3 coding sequence is TGTGCCAGCAGTCGGGACACTGTCACAGATACGCAGTATTTT.

This clonotype was seen many times. The chain couples TRBV20-1 to TRBJ2-2; the match to TRBD1 covers 8 bases. The CDR3 loop spans 16 amino acids. Per germline, CDR1 DFQATT and CDR2 SNEGSKA (reference sequence). Trimming removed 0 bases from V and 1 base from J; junction bases left unmatched: 4. This chain's CDR3 is CSARDPGTGNTGELFF. As DNA, the CDR3 is TGCAGTGCTAGAGATCCCGGGACAGGGAACACCGGGGAGCTGTTTTTT.

V usage is TRBV5-1 and J usage is TRBJ1-1; possibly TRBD1 for D (5 bases). The CDR3 consists of 15 residues. The ends were cut back, 4 bases at V and 1 base at J, with 14 bases in the middle. The germline gives CDR1 SGHRS, CDR2 YFSETQ. The CDR3 DNA follows: TGCGCCAGCAGCCCACGTGGGGGTCAGAACACTGAAGCTTTCTTT. Its protein product is CASSPRGGQNTEAFF. The variable domain in full, completed from reference TRBV5-1 and TRBJ1-1, reads KAGVTQTPRYLIKTRGQQVTLSCSPISGHRSVSWYQQTPGQGLQFLFEYFSETQRNKGNFPGRFSGRQFSNSRSEMNVSTLELGDSALYLCASSPRGGQNTEAFFGQGTRLTVV.

The V gene is TRBV29-1, the J gene TRBJ2-7; D is uncertain. This CDR3 has 13 residues. Trimming removed 7 bases at V and 2 bases at J, with 15 bases between. CDR1 is SQVTM, CDR2 ANQGSEA, per germline. CDR3 residues: CSALRPDTYEQYF. The CDR3 DNA reads TGCAGCGCCCTGAGGCCAGACACCTACGAGCAGTACTTC.

This clonotype has a handful of counts. This sequence joins TRBV20-1 and TRBJ2-3; D is possibly TRBD1 (5 bases). The CDR3 runs 14 residues. V lost 4 bases and J 0 bases, leaving 11 bases between the germline ends. Germline V lookup: CDR1 DFQATT, CDR2 SNEGSKA (reference sequence). CDR3 region: CSAIAKGSTDTQYF. The DNA for the CDR3 is TGCAGTGCTATCGCGAAGGGGAGCACAGATACGCAGTATTTT.

The rearrangement links TRBV5-1 to TRBJ2-5; 8 bases are a match to TRBD1. The junction had 4 bases not matched to a gene; V was cut back by 1 base and J by 2 bases. There are 15 residues in the CDR3. CDR1 is SGHRS and CDR2 is YFSETQ in the germline V gene. The CDR3 loop is CASSLSTGVQETQYF. CDR3 in DNA: TGCGCCAGCAGCTTGTCGACAGGGGTGCAAGAGACCCAGTACTTC.

This clonotype was counted a single time. The junction differs from germline at one of its ends, possibly a read error. This chain uses TRBV5-1 with TRBJ2-7; perhaps TRBD2 as D (6 bases). Germline V gives CDR1 SGHRS, CDR2 YFSETQ. The CDR3 is 15 amino acids. Here the CDR3 reads CASRLVGGAYYEQYF. The DNA of the CDR3 is TGCGCCAGCAGATTGGTTGGCGGGGCCTATTACGAGCAGTACTTC.